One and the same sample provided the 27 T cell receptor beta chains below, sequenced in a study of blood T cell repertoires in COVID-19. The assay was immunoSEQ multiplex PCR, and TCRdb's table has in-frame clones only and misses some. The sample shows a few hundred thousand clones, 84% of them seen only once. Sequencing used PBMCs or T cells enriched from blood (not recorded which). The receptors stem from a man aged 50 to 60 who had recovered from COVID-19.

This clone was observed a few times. The CDR3 nucleotides are TGCGCCAGCAGCGACGTCTCGGGCTCCTACGAGCAGTACTTC. Amino acid sequence: CASSDVSGSYEQYF. The chain combines TRBV5-1 with TRBJ2-7; D is uncertain. CDR3 length: 14 amino acids. V was shortened by 4 bases and J by 0 bases, with 11 bases between the two germline ends. CDR1 is SGHRS and CDR2 is YFSETQ in the germline V gene.

The CDR3 coding sequence is TGTGCCAGCAGTTTATGGAAGCCTAGCGGAGCCTACAATGAGCAGTTCTTC. Translating it yields CASSLWKPSGAYNEQFF. The J gene is TRBJ2-1, the V gene TRBV28, with TRBD2 matching over 7 bases. J gave up 2 bases and V 0 bases, and 7 bases lay outside the gene matches. Germline CDR1 MDHEN, CDR2 SYDVKM. The CDR3 spans 17 residues.

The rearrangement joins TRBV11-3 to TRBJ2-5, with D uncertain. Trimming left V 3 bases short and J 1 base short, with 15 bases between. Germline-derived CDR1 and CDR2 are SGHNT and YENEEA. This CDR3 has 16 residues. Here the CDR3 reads CASSFLYRGIQETQYF. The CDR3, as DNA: TGTGCCAGCAGCTTTTTGTATAGAGGAATCCAAGAGACCCAGTACTTC.

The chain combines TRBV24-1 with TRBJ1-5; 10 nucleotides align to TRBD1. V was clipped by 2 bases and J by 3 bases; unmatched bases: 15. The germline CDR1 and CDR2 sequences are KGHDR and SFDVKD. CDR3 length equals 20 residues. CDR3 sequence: CATSDSHPVSGQGINQPQHF. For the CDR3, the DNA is TGTGCCACCAGTGATTCCCATCCCGTGTCGGGACAGGGGATCAATCAGCCCCAGCATTTT.

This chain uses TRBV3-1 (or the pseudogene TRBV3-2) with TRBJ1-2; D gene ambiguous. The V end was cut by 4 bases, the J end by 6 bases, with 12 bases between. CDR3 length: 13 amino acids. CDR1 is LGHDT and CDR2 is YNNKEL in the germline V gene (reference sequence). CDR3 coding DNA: TGTGCCAGCAGCCGAATCAGCGTGGATGGCTACACCTTC. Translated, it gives CASSRISVDGYTF.

Written as DNA, the CDR3 is TGTGCCAGCAGTGAGGGGACAGGGAAAGGTGAGCAGTTCTTC. It specifies CASSEGTGKGEQFF. The chain carries TRBV2 and TRBJ2-1, with TRBD1 matching 9 bases. Germline loops: CDR1 SNHLY, CDR2 FYNNEI. V dropped 3 bases and J dropped 9; count of bases not matched to a gene: 6. The CDR3 sequence is 14 residues long.

In DNA form, the CDR3 reads TGCGCCAGCAGCTTGGCCAGAGGCCTCTACGAGCAGTACTTC. It yields the protein CASSLARGLYEQYF. J is TRBJ2-7 and V is TRBV5-1; D gene uncertain. Per the germline V gene, CDR1 is SGHRS and CDR2 is YFSETQ. This CDR3 region has 14 residues. V lost 0 bases, J lost 3 bases, and 10 bases lay in between.

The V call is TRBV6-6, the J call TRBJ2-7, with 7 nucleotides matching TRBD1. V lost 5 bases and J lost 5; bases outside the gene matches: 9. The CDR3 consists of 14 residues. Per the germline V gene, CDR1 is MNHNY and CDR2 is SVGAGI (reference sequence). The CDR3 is CASSRQGLPHEQYF. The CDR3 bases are TGTGCCAGCAGTAGACAGGGTCTCCCCCACGAGCAGTACTTC.

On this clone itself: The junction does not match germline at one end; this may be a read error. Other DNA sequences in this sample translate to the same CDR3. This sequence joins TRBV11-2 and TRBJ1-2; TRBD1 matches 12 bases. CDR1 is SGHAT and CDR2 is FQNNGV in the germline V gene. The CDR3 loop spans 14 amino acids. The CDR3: CASSYGTGGYGYTF. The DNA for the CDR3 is TGTGCCAGCAGCTACGGGACAGGGGGCTATGGCTACACCTTT.

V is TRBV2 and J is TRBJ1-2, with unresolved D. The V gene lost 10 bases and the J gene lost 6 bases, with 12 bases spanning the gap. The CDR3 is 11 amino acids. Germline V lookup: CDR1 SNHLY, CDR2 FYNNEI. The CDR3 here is CAKGTGNGYTF. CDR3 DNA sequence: TGTGCCAAAGGAACGGGGAATGGCTACACCTTC.

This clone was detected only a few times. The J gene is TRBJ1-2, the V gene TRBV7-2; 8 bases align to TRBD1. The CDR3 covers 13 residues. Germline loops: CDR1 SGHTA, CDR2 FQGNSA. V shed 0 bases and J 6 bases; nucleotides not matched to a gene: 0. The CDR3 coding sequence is TGTGCCAGCAGCTTAGCGACAGGGGATGGCTACACCTTC. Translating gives CASSLATGDGYTF. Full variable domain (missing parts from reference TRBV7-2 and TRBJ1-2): GAGVSQSPSNKVTEKGKDVELRCDPISGHTALYWYRQSLGQGLEFLIYFQGNSAPDKSGLPSDRFSAERTGGSVSTLTIQRTQQEDSAVYLCASSLATGDGYTFGSGTRLTVV.

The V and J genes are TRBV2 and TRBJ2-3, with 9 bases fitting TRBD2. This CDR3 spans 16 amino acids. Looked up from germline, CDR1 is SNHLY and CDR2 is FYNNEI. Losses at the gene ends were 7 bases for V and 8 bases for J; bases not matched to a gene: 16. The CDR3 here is CASTKRGGLALGTQYF. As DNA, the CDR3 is TGTGCCAGCACCAAACGGGGGGGACTAGCCCTGGGTACGCAGTATTTT.

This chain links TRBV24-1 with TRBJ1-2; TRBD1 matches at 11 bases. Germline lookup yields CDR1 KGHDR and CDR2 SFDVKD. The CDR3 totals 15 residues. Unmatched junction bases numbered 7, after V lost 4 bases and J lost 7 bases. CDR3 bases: TGTGCCACCAGTGACGGACAGGGGGCTAGGTCTGGCTACACCTTC. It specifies CATSDGQGARSGYTF.

In DNA, the CDR3 is TGTGCCAGCAGTGACCGGGACAAAAGGGGCGAGCAGTACTTC. It encodes CASSDRDKRGEQYF. The V gene is TRBV6-1, the J gene TRBJ2-7, with a weak D call TRBD1 (6 bases). V was clipped by 3 bases and J by 6 bases, with 15 bases between them. From germline, CDR1 is MNHNS and CDR2 SASEGT. The CDR3 is 14 residues long.

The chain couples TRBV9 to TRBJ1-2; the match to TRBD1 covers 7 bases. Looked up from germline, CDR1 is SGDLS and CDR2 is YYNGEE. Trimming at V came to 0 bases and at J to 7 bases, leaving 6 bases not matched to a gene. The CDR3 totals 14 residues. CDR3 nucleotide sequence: TGTGCCAGCAGCGTAGGACAGGGTGAGGGTGGCTACACCTTC. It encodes CASSVGQGEGGYTF.

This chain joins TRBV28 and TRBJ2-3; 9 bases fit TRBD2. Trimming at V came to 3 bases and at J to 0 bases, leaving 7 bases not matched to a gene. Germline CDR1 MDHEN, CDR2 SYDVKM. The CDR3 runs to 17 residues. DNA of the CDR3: TGTGCCAGCAGTTTTGTGGCGGGAGGGCCTAGCACAGATACGCAGTATTTT. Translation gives CASSFVAGGPSTDTQYF.

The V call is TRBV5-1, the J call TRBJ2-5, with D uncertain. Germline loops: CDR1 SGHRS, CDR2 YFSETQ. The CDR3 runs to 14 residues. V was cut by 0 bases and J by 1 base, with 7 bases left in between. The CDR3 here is CASSLDRFQETQYF. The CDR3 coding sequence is TGCGCCAGCAGCTTGGACAGATTCCAAGAGACCCAGTACTTC.

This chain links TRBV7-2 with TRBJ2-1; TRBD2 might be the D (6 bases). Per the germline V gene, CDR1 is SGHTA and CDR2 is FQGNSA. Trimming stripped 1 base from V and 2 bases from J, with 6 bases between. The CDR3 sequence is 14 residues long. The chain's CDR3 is CASSLGRAYNEQFF. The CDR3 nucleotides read TGTGCCAGCAGCTTAGGGAGGGCCTACAATGAGCAGTTCTTC.

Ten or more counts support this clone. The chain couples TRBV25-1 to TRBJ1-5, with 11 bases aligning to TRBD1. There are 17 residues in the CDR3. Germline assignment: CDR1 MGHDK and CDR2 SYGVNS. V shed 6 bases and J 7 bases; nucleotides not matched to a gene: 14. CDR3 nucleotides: TGTGCCAGCAGACCTAATCCCGGGACAGGGGGTCTCCAGCCCCAGCATTTT. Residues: CASRPNPGTGGLQPQHF.

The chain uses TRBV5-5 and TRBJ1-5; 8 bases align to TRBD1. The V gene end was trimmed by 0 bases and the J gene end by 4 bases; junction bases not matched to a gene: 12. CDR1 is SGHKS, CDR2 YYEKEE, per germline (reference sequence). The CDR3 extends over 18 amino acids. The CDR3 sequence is CASSLGRGGQVGNQPQHF. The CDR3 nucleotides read TGTGCCAGCAGCTTGGGACGAGGGGGACAGGTGGGGAATCAGCCCCAGCATTTT.

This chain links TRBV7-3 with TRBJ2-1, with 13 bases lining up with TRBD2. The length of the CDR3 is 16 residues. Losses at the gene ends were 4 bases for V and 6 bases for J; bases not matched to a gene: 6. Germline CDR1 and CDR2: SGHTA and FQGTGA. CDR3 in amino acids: CASSSGLAGWANEQFF. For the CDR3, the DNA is TGTGCCAGCAGCTCGGGACTAGCGGGATGGGCCAATGAGCAGTTCTTC.

This chain's CDR3 is CASRRVRDYEQYF. In DNA, the CDR3 is TGTGCCAGCAGGCGTGTCAGGGACTACGAGCAGTACTTC. This chain connects TRBV11-2 to TRBJ2-7; D may be TRBD1 (5 bases). The germline V gene has CDR1 SGHAT and CDR2 FQNNGV. The CDR3 extends over 13 amino acids. V was shortened by 6 bases and J by 3 bases, with 12 bases between the two germline ends.

The CDR3: CASSRPGQGKDTQYF. CDR3 DNA sequence: TGTGCCAGCAGCCGGCCGGGACAGGGTAAGGATACGCAGTATTTT. V gene TRBV28 combines with J gene TRBJ2-3, with 9 bases lining up with TRBD1. The CDR3 is made up of 15 amino acids. From germline, CDR1 is MDHEN and CDR2 SYDVKM. The junction had 10 bases not matched to a gene; V was cut back by 6 bases and J by 6 bases.

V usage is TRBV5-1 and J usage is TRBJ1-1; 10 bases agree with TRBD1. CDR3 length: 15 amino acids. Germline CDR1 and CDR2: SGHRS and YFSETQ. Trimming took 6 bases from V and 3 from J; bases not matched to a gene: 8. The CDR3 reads CASTISGTGDTEAFF. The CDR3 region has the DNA TGCGCCAGCACCATTTCCGGGACAGGGGACACTGAAGCTTTCTTT.

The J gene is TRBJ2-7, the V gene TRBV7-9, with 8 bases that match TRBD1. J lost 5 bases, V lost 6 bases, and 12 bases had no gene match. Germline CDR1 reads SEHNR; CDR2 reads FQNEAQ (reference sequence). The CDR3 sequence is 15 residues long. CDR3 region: CASSLGGAGGHEQYF. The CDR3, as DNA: TGTGCCAGCAGTCTAGGGGGAGCAGGGGGCCACGAGCAGTACTTC.

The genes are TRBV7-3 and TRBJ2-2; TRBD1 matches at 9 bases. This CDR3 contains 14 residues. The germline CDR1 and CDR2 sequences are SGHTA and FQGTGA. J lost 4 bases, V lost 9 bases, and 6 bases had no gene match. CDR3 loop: CASGGTGSTGELFF. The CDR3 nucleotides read TGTGCCAGTGGTGGGACAGGGAGCACCGGGGAGCTGTTTTTT.

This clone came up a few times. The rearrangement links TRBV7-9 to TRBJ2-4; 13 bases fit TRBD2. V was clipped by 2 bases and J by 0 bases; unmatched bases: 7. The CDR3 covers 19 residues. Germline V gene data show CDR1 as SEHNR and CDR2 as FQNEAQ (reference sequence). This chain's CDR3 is CASSLIGTSGTLAKNIQYF. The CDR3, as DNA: TGTGCCAGCAGCTTAATAGGGACTAGCGGGACTCTAGCCAAAAACATTCAGTACTTC. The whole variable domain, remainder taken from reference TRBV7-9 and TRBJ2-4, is DTGVSQNPRHKITKRGQNVTFRCDPISEHNRLYWYRQTLGQGPEFLTYFQNEAQLEKSRLLSDRFSAERPKGSFSTLEIQRTEQGDSAMYLCASSLIGTSGTLAKNIQYFGAGTRLSVL.